Listed below are T cell receptor beta chains from one sample, sequenced in a study of PD-1 blockade in classical Hodgkin lymphoma. Here immunoSEQ multiplex PCR was the method, and the copy in TCRdb shows in-frame clones only, minus some. The sample carries 13,000 or so clones, 82% recorded once. This specimen consisted of peripheral blood mononuclear cells (PBMCs), obtained at baseline. These receptors were obtained from a human donor with classical Hodgkin lymphoma. CDR3s include the opening cysteine and the closing phenylalanine or tryptophan. The D gene is left open where the match is weak. Clone size, where shown, is once, few, many, or a class for clones that have expanded.

>TRBJ2-2|.|.|TRBV5-1
TGCGCCAGCAGCTTGACGGGTCACCCCGGGGAGCTGTTTTTT
CASSLTGHPGELFF
>TRBJ1-5|.|.|TRBV21-1
TGTGCCAGCAGCAAAGGTGAAAGGGATAAGTGGAGCAATCAGCCCCAGCATTTT
CASSKGERDKWSNQPQHF
>TRBJ1-4|.|few|TRBV4-1
TGCGCCAGCAGCTTACACAGCGGGTATTCTAATGAAAAACTGTTTTTT
CASSLHSGYSNEKLFF
>TRBJ2-7|TRBD1|.|TRBV13
TGTGCCAGCAGCCGGACAGGGTGGGAGCAGTACTTC
CASSRTGWEQYF
>TRBJ2-5|TRBD1|few|TRBV4-1
TGCGCCAGCAGCCAAACCCCAGGGGGCTCAAACTCGGTGACCCAGTACTTC
CASSQTPGGSNSVTQYF
>TRBJ2-1|TRBD1|once|TRBV5-6
TGTGCCAGCAGCTTGGTATGGAGCGGCAGGGGGTTGTTCTTC
CASSLVWSGRGLFF
>TRBJ2-7|TRBD1|large|TRBV6-1
TGTGCCAGCCTGGGACAGGGCGTCGAGCAGTACTTC
CASLGQGVEQYF
>TRBJ2-4|.|.|TRBV19
TGTGCCAGTGGCCAGGGGGCCAAAAACATTCAGTACTTC
CASGQGAKNIQYF
>TRBJ2-2|TRBD1|.|TRBV4-1
TGCGCCAGCAGCCAAGGGGACAGCCATACCGGGGAGCTGTTTTTT
CASSQGDSHTGELFF
>TRBJ1-1|.|.|TRBV18
TGTGCCAGCTCACCGGGCATCTTTCAGAACACTGAAGCTTTCTTT
CASSPGIFQNTEAFF
>TRBJ2-2|TRBD2|.|TRBV7-3
TGTGCCAGCAGCTTTTCAAGGATAGCGGGCCCCACCGGGGAGCTGTTTTTT
CASSFSRIAGPTGELFF
>TRBJ2-1|.|.|TRBV29-1
TGCAGCGCTGGACATTTCTCGAATGAGCAGTTCTTC
CSAGHFSNEQFF
>TRBJ2-3|TRBD2|.|TRBV7-6
TGTGCCAGCAGCTCATATAGCGGGGGGGGGACAGATACGCAGTATTTT
CASSSYSGGGTDTQYF
>TRBJ2-1|TRBD2|.|TRBV27
TGTGCCAGCACCTACGGGGGGGTCTCCTACAATGAGCAGTTCTTC
CASTYGGVSYNEQFF
>TRBJ1-5|.|once|TRBV27
TGTGCCAGCAGTTTATTCGGGGGCAATCAGCCCCAGCATTTT
CASSLFGGNQPQHF
>TRBJ1-4|.|.|TRBV4-3
TGCGCCAGCAGCCAAGCAGACAAAGTCCTTACAACTAATGAAAAACTGTTTTTT
CASSQADKVLTTNEKLFF
>TRBJ2-5|.|.|TRBV5-6
TGTGCCAGCAGCTTGGCTAGAGGGGGGGCCCGGGAGACCCAGTACTTC
CASSLARGGARETQYF
>TRBJ1-1|.|.|TRBV28
TGTGCCAGCAGTTTATTTTCGGGTGCTTTCTTT
CASSLFSGAFF
>TRBJ2-5|.|.|TRBV2
TGTGCCAGCAGTGGGCAAGAGACCCAGTACTTC
CASSGQETQYF
>TRBJ2-1|.|.|TRBV18
TGTGCCAGCTCACCCTCTTCCGGGGGAGCCTACAATGAGCAGTTCTTC
CASSPSSGGAYNEQFF